These 21 T cell receptor beta chains originate from one sample sequenced in a study of blood T cell repertoires in COVID-19. Generated by immunoSEQ multiplex PCR, the TCRdb table keeps only in-frame clones and is missing some. The table has roughly 300,000 clones, roughly 93% seen once; the top ten hold 2% to 2.5%. The material sequenced was PBMCs or T cells enriched from blood (not recorded which). The source is a woman in her thirties or forties with acute COVID-19.

The gene calls are TRBV2 and TRBJ1-1; 8 nucleotides align to TRBD1. V shed 6 bases and J 7 bases; nucleotides not matched to a gene: 4. CDR1 SNHLY and CDR2 FYNNEI come from the germline V gene. CDR3 size: 12 residues. CDR3 sequence reads: CASSADRDEAFF. CDR3 sequence (DNA): TGTGCCAGCAGCGCGGACAGGGATGAAGCTTTCTTT.

The J gene is TRBJ1-3, the V gene TRBV5-1, with a weak D call TRBD1 (6 bases). The germline V gene has CDR1 SGHRS and CDR2 YFSETQ. The V end lost 4 bases, the J end lost 4 bases, and 15 bases lay between the germline ends. CDR3 length equals 15 residues. Here the CDR3 DNA reads TGCGCCAGCAGCGCCTCAGGGGTTCACGGAAACACCATATATTTT. Translated: CASSASGVHGNTIYF.

The genes are TRBV9 and TRBJ2-2; 11 nucleotides agree with TRBD1. The CDR3 length is 14 residues. Trimming took 7 bases from V and 3 from J; bases not matched to a gene: 2. Germline V gene lookup returns CDR1 SGDLS and CDR2 YYNGEE. CDR3 sequence (DNA): TGTGCCAGCTCGGACAGGGGGCACACCGGGGAGCTGTTTTTT. This sequence encodes CASSDRGHTGELFF. Using reference TRBV9 and TRBJ2-2 for the parts outside the CDR3, the full variable domain is DSGVTQTPKHLITATGQRVTLRCSPRSGDLSVYWYQQSLDQGLQFLIQYYNGEERAKGNILERFSAQQFPDLHSELNLSSLELGDSALYFCASSDRGHTGELFFGEGSRLTVL.

The chain joins TRBV7-9 to TRBJ2-7, with 10 bases aligning to TRBD1. The trim removed 2 bases at V and 1 base at J, leaving 2 bases unmatched. CDR3 length: 15 residues. CDR1 is SEHNR and CDR2 is FQNEAQ in the germline V gene (reference sequence). CDR3 nucleotides: TGTGCCAGCAGCTTAAGGGGACAGGGGTCCTACGAGCAGTACTTC. Protein: CASSLRGQGSYEQYF.

The chain combines TRBV18 with TRBJ1-3; D unresolved. The CDR3 covers 16 residues. The V end lost 3 bases, the J end lost 4 bases, and 16 bases lay between the germline ends. Germline CDR1 and CDR2: KGHSH and LQKENI. The CDR3 DNA reads as TGTGCCAGCTCACCCGCGTTAGTGGAGGTGGGAAACACCATATATTTT. Its translation is CASSPALVEVGNTIYF.

Written as DNA, the CDR3 is TGTGCCAGCAGAGGACAGGGGGCTAGCTACGAGCAGTACTTC. Its protein is CASRGQGASYEQYF. This chain uses TRBV28 with TRBJ2-7, with TRBD1 identical over 11 bases. The V and J ends lost 6 bases and 3 bases, in that order; junction bases with no gene match: 4. This CDR3 has 14 residues. Per germline, CDR1 MDHEN and CDR2 SYDVKM.

The chain joins TRBV6-2 or TRBV6-3 to TRBJ2-3; 7 nucleotides match TRBD1. The CDR3 covers 15 residues. The trim removed 3 bases at V and 4 bases at J, leaving 7 bases unmatched. CDR1 is MNHEY, CDR2 SVGEGT, per germline. The CDR3 is CASSYEGARADTQYF. DNA of the CDR3: TGTGCCAGCAGTTATGAGGGGGCCAGGGCAGATACGCAGTATTTT.

The chain has TRBV20-1 and TRBJ1-2; TRBD1 aligns across 7 bases. Germline V gives CDR1 DFQATT, CDR2 SNEGSKA (reference sequence). The CDR3 covers 11 residues. J lost 8 bases, V lost 6 bases, and 6 bases had no gene match. The CDR3 DNA sequence: TGCAGTGCCCCGACAGGGAGGGGCTACACCTTC. Translated, it gives CSAPTGRGYTF.

V is TRBV30 and J is TRBJ2-1; possible D gene TRBD2, 6 bases. V was cut by 4 bases and J by 9 bases, with 13 bases left in between. Germline CDR1 is GTSNPN and CDR2 is SVGIG (reference sequence). The CDR3 is 12 amino acids. The CDR3: CAWKEGRGEQFF. CDR3 coding DNA: TGTGCCTGGAAGGAGGGGCGCGGTGAGCAGTTCTTC. The full variable domain, in which reference TRBV30 and TRBJ2-1 provide the parts outside the CDR3, is SQTIHQWPATLVQPVGSPLSLECTVEGTSNPNLYWYRQAAGRGLQLLFYSVGIGQISSEVPQNLSASRPQDRQFILSSKKLLLSDSGFYLCAWKEGRGEQFFGPGTRLTVL.

This chain uses TRBV6-5 with TRBJ2-7, with D possibly matching TRBD1 (6 bases). The germline gives CDR1 MNHEY, CDR2 SVGAGI. Trimming left V 7 bases short and J 6 bases short, with 19 bases between. This CDR3 spans 14 amino acids. The CDR3 sequence: CASNRMAGVTEQYF. The CDR3 DNA is TGTGCCAGCAATAGGATGGCAGGGGTTACCGAGCAGTACTTC.

The genes are TRBV7-3 and TRBJ2-1; D uncertain. Germline values: CDR1 SGHTA, CDR2 FQGTGA. V lost 6 bases to trimming and J lost 0 bases, with 12 bases between them. The CDR3 extends over 15 amino acids. CDR3 protein: CASSLGSSSYNEQFF. CDR3 nucleotides: TGTGCCAGCAGTCTCGGGTCAAGCTCCTACAATGAGCAGTTCTTC.

This clone has only one observation. J is TRBJ2-5 and V is TRBV19, with 9 positions matching TRBD1. Germline trimming cut 3 bases from V and 2 bases from J; bases unmatched to any gene: 7. The CDR3 runs to 16 residues. Germline V gene sequence: CDR1 LNHDA, CDR2 SQIVND (reference sequence). CDR3 sequence reads: CASSITSGTGQETQYF. The CDR3 region has the DNA TGTGCCAGTAGTATTACCTCCGGGACAGGGCAAGAGACCCAGTACTTC.

The genes are TRBV19 and TRBJ1-6; D may be TRBD1 (5 bases). The germline V gene has CDR1 LNHDA and CDR2 SQIVND (reference sequence). Trimming took off 4 bases at V and 5 bases at J, with 12 bases between the two ends. There are 15 residues in the CDR3. The CDR3 DNA sequence: TGTGCCAGTAGTACCCTAGACAGAGATAATTCACCCCTCCACTTT. Translated, it gives CASSTLDRDNSPLHF.

This clone was found many times. The chain combines TRBV3-1 (or the pseudogene TRBV3-2) with TRBJ1-1; possibly TRBD1 for D (5 bases). The CDR3 spans 12 residues. V gave up 5 bases and J gave up 6 bases, with 10 bases separating them. The V gene's germline CDR1 is LGHDT and CDR2 YNNKEL (reference sequence). CDR3: CASSTKGPEAFF. The CDR3 DNA reads as TGTGCCAGCAGCACCAAGGGGCCTGAAGCTTTCTTT.

The CDR3 loop reads CATRSGGYEQFF. The CDR3 coding sequence is TGTGCCACCCGCTCGGGAGGCTATGAGCAGTTCTTC. The rearrangement uses TRBV24-1 and TRBJ2-1; 7 nucleotides line up with TRBD2. V shed 9 bases and J 8 bases; nucleotides not matched to a gene: 6. CDR3 length: 12 amino acids. The germline CDR1 and CDR2 sequences are KGHDR and SFDVKD.

This sequence joins TRBV28 and TRBJ1-6, with D maybe TRBD1 (6 bases). The CDR3 consists of 14 residues. Germline assignment: CDR1 MDHEN and CDR2 SYDVKM. V lost 6 bases and J 8 bases, leaving 14 bases between the germline ends. In nucleotides, the CDR3 is TGTGCCAGCAGCCCGGGACATGAGGATTCACCCCTCCACTTT. Encoded protein: CASSPGHEDSPLHF.

A single count supports this clone. The rearrangement uses TRBV2 and TRBJ1-2; no definite D call. The CDR3 length is 14 residues. V was shortened by 3 bases and J by 4 bases, with 12 bases between the two germline ends. Germline-derived CDR1 and CDR2 are SNHLY and FYNNEI. The CDR3 here is CASSDGRTLYGYTF. In DNA, the CDR3 is TGTGCCAGCAGTGATGGCAGAACGCTCTATGGCTACACCTTC.

V and J are TRBV24-1 and TRBJ2-3; a weak D match, TRBD2 (6 bases). This CDR3 spans 15 amino acids. CDR1 is KGHDR, CDR2 SFDVKD, per germline. V dropped 6 bases and J dropped 5 bases, with 17 bases sitting between them. The CDR3 nucleotides read TGTGCCACCAGTATCGGCGGGGTCGAGAGAGATACGCAGTATTTT. Its protein is CATSIGGVERDTQYF.

The chain's CDR3 is CASSIQGSNSPLHF. The CDR3 coding sequence is TGTGCCAGTAGTATACAGGGCAGCAATTCACCCCTCCACTTT. The chain uses TRBV19 and TRBJ1-6, with D possibly TRBD1 on 5 matching bases. This CDR3 spans 14 amino acids. Germline assignment: CDR1 LNHDA and CDR2 SQIVND (reference sequence). V lost 2 bases to trimming and J lost 7 bases, with 9 bases between them.

J is TRBJ1-3 and V is TRBV7-8; TRBD1 is a possible D gene (5 bases). CDR1 SGHVS and CDR2 FQNEAQ come from the germline V gene. V was cut by 0 bases and J by 4 bases, with 13 bases left in between. The length of the CDR3 is 16 residues. CDR3 region: CASSLAPPRQGNTIYF. CDR3 DNA: TGTGCCAGCAGCTTAGCCCCACCGAGACAGGGAAACACCATATATTTT.

The V and J genes are TRBV10-2 and TRBJ2-1; D remains unclear. The CDR3 extends over 14 amino acids. Germline V CDR1 and CDR2: WSHSY, SAAADI. V was cut by 0 bases and J by 3 bases, with 6 bases left in between. In DNA form, the CDR3 reads TGCGCCAGCAGTGAGTCGAGTCTCTACAATGAGCAGTTCTTC. Residues: CASSESSLYNEQFF.